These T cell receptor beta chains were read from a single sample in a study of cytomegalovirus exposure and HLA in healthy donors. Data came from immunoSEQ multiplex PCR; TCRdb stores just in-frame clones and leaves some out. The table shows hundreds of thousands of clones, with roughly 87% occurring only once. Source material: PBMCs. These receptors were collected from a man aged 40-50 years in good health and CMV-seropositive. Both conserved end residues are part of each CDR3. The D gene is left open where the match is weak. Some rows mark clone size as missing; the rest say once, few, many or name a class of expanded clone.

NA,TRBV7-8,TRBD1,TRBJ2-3,TGTGCCAGCAGCTTAGAGGGGGCGGAGGTGGATACGCAGTATTTT,CASSLEGAEVDTQYF
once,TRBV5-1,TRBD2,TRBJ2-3,TGCGCCAGCAGCTTGGGCCTAGCGGGATTCACAGATACGCAGTATTTT,CASSLGLAGFTDTQYF
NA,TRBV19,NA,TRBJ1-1,TGTGCCAGTAGTATAATAGGGGGTTACACTGAAGCTTTCTTT,CASSIIGGYTEAFF
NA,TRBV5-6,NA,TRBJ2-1,TGTGCCAGCAGCTTAGGGGGCTCCTACAATGAGCAGTTCTTC,CASSLGGSYNEQFF
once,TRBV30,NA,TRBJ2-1,TGTGCCTGGAGTTCTGGACTCCCAAGCTCCTACAATGAGCAGTTCTTC,CAWSSGLPSSYNEQFF
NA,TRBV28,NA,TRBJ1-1,TGTGCCAGCAGGCCGGGGGAGAACACTGAAGCTTTCTTT,CASRPGENTEAFF
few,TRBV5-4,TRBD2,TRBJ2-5,TGTGCCAGCAGCCCCCCGGGGGGGGAGACCCAGTACTTC,CASSPPGGETQYF
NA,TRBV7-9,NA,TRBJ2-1,TGTGCCAGCAGCTTAGACTACCATGAGCAGTTCTTC,CASSLDYHEQFF
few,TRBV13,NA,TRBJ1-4,TGTGCCAGCAGCGAGGCGCGCGGTGGGGAAAAACTGTTTTTT,CASSEARGGEKLFF
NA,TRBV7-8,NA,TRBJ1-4,TGTGCCAGCAGCGTGAGGGCAACTAATGAAAAACTGTTTTTT,CASSVRATNEKLFF
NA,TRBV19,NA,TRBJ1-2,TGTGCCAGTAGTATCGGAGGGGTCGGCTACACCTTC,CASSIGGVGYTF
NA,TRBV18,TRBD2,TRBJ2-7,TGTGCCAGCTCCCTAGGACTAGCGGACTCCTACGAGCAGTACTTC,CASSLGLADSYEQYF
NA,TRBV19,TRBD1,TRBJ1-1,TGTGCCAGTAGTTGGACAGGGGGCATGAACACTGAAGCTTTCTTT,CASSWTGGMNTEAFF
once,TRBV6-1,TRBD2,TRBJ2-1,TGTGCCAGCAGTGCCCCGCCCGGGACTAGCGGGAGTAATGAGCAGTTCTTC,CASSAPPGTSGSNEQFF
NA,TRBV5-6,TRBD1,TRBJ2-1,TGTGCCAGCAGCCGGAGACAGGGGGGAAATGAGCAGTTCTTC,CASSRRQGGNEQFF
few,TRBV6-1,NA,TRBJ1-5,TGTGCCAGCAGTGAGAGTCAGCCCCAGCATTTT,CASSESQPQHF
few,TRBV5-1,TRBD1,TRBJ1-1,TGCGCCAGCAGCGGGCGACAGGGGCCGGCGATAACTGAAGCTTTCTTT,CASSGRQGPAITEAFF
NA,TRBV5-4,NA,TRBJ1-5,TGTGCCAGCAGCTTGGATAGAGATCAGCCCCAGCATTTT,CASSLDRDQPQHF
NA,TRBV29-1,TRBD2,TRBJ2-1,TGCAGCGTTGTTTCTAGCGGAGCGCACAATGAGCAGTTCTTC,CSVVSSGAHNEQFF
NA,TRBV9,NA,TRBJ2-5,TGTGCCAGCAGCGTAGGGCCAACTAGGTTGGAGACCCAGTACTTC,CASSVGPTRLETQYF
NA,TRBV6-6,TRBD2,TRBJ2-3,TGTGCCAGCACGGAACTAGCGGTTACGCAGTATTTT,CASTELAVTQYF
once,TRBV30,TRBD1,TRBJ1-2,TGTGCCTGGATTCCGGGACAGGTTACCCAGGGCTACACCTTC,CAWIPGQVTQGYTF
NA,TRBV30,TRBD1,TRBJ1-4,TGTGCCTGGAGTGGCCCGACAGGGGTGGATGAAAAACTGTTTTTT,CAWSGPTGVDEKLFF
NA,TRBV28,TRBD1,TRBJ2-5,TGTGCCAGCAGTTGGACAGGACAAGAGACCCAGTACTTC,CASSWTGQETQYF
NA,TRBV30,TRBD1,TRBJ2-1,TGTGCCTGGAGTGTACAGGGGGGAGTAGCGTTCTTC,CAWSVQGGVAFF
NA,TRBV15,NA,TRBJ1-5,TGTGCCACCAGCATTCGACAGGGCAATCAGCCCCAGCATTTT,CATSIRQGNQPQHF
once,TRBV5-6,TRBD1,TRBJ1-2,TGTGCCAGCAGCCTGACAGGGGGCGGCTATGGCTACACCTTC,CASSLTGGGYGYTF
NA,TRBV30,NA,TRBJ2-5,TGTGCCTGGAGATATCTCGAGACAGCCCGAGGGACCCAGTACTTC,CAWRYLETARGTQYF
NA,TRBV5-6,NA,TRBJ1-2,TGTGCCAGCAGCTTGGCAGGGGTCAGTTCGGATTATGGCTACACCTTC,CASSLAGVSSDYGYTF
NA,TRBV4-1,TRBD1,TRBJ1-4,TGCGCCAGCAGCCAAGGACAGGGTTCAACGACTAATGAAAAACTGTTTTTT,CASSQGQGSTTNEKLFF
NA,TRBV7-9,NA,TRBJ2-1,TGTGCCAGCAGCCTCTTCGCAGACAATGAGCAGTTCTTC,CASSLFADNEQFF
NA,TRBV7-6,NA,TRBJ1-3,TGTGCCAGCAGCTTAGCGACACGTAGCTCTGGAAACACCATATATTTT,CASSLATRSSGNTIYF
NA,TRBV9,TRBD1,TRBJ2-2,TGTGCCAGCAGCTCCCAGACAGGGTACACCGGGGAGCTGTTTTTT,CASSSQTGYTGELFF
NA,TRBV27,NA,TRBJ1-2,TGTGCCAGCAGGAGAAGGGGCGACGGCTACACCTTC,CASRRRGDGYTF
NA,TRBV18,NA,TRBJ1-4,TGTGCCAGCTCACAGAACAGAGATGAAAAACTGTTTTTT,CASSQNRDEKLFF
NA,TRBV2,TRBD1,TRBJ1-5,TGTGCCAGCAGTAGACAGGGAAGTCAGCCCCAGCATTTT,CASSRQGSQPQHF
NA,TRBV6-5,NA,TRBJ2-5,TGTGCCAGCAGTTACTCGGAAGGGAGGGGGCAAGAGACCCAGTACTTC,CASSYSEGRGQETQYF
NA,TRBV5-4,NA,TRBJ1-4,TGTGCCAGCAGCCGGGGCGGGGCATTAGATGAAAAACTGTTTTTT,CASSRGGALDEKLFF
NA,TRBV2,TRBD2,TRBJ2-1,TGTGCCAGCAGTTGGGGGGGAGGGCCTATAAATGAGCAGTTCTTC,CASSWGGGPINEQFF
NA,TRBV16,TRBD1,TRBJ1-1,TGTGCCAGCAGCCAATCCAGGACAGGGTCCACTGAAGCTTTCTTT,CASSQSRTGSTEAFF
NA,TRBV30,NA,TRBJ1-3,TGTGCCTGGAGTGTAAGGGGAAGGGCCTCTGGAAACACCATATACTTT,CAWSVRGRASGNTIYF
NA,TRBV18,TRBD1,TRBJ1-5,TGTGCCAGCTCAGGGACAGGGTACAATCAGCCCCAGCATTTT,CASSGTGYNQPQHF
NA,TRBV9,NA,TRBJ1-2,TGTGCCAGCAGCGTAGCTACGAGGGGCAGGGGCGGCTACACCTTC,CASSVATRGRGGYTF
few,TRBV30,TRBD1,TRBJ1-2,TGTGCCTGGAGTGTACAGGGGGCGCTTGGCTACACCTTC,CAWSVQGALGYTF
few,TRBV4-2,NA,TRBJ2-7,TGTGCCAGCAGCCAAGCGAGGGACTCGCCCTACGAGCAGTACTTC,CASSQARDSPYEQYF